This TCR beta chain was captured in a study of cytomegalovirus exposure and HLA in healthy donors. This clone was seen a handful of times. Its specificity is not known. The CDR3 contains 18 residues. V lost 7 bases to trimming and J lost 3 bases; unmatched junction nucleotides: 17. Germline V gene lookup returns CDR1 LGHNA and CDR2 YNFKEQ. Study results and limitations: Across donors, most TCRs were seen rarely, yet some public ones were widespread.

Use of 60 Vbeta and 13 Jbeta primers characterized the PCR. The table came from immunoSEQ multiplex PCR; TCRdb's copy has only in-frame clones and leaves some out. The sample lists more than 100,000 clones, approximately 8.9% occurring once. The chain recombines TRBV4-2 with TRBJ2-2; TRBD1 aligns across 7 bases. The clonotype comes from a woman in her 40s in good health and CMV-seropositive. Material for sequencing was PBMCs. CDR3 in amino acids: CASTRSRGLFGDTGELFF. CDR3 coding DNA: TGTGCCAGCACCCGCTCAAGGGGGCTCTTTGGGGACACCGGGGAGCTGTTTTTT.